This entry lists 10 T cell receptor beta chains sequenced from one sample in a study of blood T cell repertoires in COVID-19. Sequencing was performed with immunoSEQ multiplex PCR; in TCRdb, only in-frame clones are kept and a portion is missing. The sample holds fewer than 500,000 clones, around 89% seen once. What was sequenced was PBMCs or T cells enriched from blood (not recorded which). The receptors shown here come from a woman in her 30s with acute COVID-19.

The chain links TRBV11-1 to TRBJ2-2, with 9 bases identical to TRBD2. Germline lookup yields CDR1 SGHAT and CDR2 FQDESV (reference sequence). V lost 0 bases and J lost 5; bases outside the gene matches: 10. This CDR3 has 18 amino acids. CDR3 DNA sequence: TGTGCCAGCAGCTTAGCCGTTCGGGGTAGCGGGGGTACCGGGGAGCTGTTTTTT. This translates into CASSLAVRGSGGTGELFF.

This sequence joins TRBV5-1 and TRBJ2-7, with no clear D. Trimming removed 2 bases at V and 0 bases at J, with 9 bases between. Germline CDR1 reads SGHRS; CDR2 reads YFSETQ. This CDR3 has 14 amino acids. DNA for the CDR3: TGCGCCAGCAGCTTATCTCTTTTCTCCTACGAGCAGTACTTC. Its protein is CASSLSLFSYEQYF.

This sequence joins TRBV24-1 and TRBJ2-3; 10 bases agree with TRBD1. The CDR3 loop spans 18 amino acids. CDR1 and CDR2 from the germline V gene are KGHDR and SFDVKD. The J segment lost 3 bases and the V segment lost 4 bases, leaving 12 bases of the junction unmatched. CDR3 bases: TGTGCCACCAGTGACCCTTCCCCGCCGGGACAGGGGACAGATACGCAGTATTTT. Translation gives CATSDPSPPGQGTDTQYF.

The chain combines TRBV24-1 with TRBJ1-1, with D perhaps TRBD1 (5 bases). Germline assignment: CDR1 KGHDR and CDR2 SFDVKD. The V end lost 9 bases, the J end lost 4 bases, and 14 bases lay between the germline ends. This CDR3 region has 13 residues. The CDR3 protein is CATQKGRGTEAFF. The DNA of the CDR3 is TGTGCCACCCAGAAGGGAAGGGGCACTGAAGCTTTCTTT.

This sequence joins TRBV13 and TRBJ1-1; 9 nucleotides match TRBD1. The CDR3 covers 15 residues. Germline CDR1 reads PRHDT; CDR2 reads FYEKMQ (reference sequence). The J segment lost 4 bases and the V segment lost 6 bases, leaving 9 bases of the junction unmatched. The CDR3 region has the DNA TGTGCCAGCAGAACCGGGACAGGGCTTCTCACTGAAGCTTTCTTT. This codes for CASRTGTGLLTEAFF.

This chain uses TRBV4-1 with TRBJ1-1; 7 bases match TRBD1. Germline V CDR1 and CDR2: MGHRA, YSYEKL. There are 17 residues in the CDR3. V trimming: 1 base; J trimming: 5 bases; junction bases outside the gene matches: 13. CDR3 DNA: TGCGCCAGCAGCCAAGGGTCGGCCAGGGGGAAAAGTACTGAAGCTTTCTTT. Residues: CASSQGSARGKSTEAFF.

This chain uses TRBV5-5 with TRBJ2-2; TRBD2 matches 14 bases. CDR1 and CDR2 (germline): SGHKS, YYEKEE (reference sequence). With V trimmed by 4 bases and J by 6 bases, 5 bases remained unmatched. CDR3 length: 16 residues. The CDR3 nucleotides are TGTGCCAGCAGCCCCGGACTAGCGGGGGGAGCCGGGGAGCTGTTTTTT. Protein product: CASSPGLAGGAGELFF. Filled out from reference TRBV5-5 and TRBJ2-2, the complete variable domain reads DAGVTQSPTHLIKTRGQQVTLRCSPISGHKSVSWYQQVLGQGPQFIFQYYEKEERGRGNFPDRFSARQFPNYSSELNVNALLLGDSALYLCASSPGLAGGAGELFFGEGSRLTVL.

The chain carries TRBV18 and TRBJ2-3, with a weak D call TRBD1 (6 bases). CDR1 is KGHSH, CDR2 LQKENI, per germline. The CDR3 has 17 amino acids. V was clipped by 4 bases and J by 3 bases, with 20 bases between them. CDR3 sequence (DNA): TGTGCCAGCTCACTAGATTCAGGGGACAATCCAACAGATACGCAGTATTTT. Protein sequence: CASSLDSGDNPTDTQYF.

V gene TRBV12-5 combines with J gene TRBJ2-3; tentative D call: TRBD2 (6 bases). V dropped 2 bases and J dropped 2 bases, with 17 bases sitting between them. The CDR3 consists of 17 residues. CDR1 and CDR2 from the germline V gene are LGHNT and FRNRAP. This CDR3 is CASGLLARLGVTDTQYF. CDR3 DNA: TGTGCTAGTGGTTTGCTAGCGCGTCTAGGGGTCACAGATACGCAGTATTTT.

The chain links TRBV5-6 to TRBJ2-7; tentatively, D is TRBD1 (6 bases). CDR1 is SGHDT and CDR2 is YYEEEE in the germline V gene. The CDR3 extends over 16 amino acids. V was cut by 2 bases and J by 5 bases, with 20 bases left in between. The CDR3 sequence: CASSLPTGSSYNEQYF. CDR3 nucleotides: TGTGCCAGCAGCTTACCGACAGGTTCTTCCTATAACGAGCAGTACTTC.